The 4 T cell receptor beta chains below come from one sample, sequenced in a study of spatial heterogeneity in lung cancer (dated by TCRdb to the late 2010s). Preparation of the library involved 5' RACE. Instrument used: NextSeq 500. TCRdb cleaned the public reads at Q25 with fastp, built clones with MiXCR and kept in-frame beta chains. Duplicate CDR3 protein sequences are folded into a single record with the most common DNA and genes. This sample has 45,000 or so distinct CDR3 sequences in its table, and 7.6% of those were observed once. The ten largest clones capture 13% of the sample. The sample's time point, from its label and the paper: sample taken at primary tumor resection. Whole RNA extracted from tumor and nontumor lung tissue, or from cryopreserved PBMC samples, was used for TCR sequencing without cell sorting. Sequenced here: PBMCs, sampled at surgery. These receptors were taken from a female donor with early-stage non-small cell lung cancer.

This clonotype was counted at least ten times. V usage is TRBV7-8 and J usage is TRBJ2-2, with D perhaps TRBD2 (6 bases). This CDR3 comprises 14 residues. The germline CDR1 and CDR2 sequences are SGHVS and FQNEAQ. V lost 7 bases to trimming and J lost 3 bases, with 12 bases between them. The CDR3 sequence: CASNQLADTGELFF. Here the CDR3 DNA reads TGTGCCAGCAACCAACTAGCAGACACCGGGGAGCTGTTTTTT.

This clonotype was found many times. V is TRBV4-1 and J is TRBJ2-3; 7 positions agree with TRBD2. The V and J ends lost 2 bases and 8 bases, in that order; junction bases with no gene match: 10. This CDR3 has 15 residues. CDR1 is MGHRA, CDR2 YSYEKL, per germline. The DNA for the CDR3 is TGCGCCAGCAGCCAATCATACGGGGGGTTTAGTACGCAGTATTTT. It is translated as CASSQSYGGFSTQYF.

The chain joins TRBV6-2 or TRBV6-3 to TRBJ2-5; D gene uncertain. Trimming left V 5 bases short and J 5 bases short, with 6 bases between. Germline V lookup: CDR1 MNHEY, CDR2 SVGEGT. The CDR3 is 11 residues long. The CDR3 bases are TGTGCCAGCAGTGCTCTGGAGACCCAGTACTTC. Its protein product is CASSALETQYF.

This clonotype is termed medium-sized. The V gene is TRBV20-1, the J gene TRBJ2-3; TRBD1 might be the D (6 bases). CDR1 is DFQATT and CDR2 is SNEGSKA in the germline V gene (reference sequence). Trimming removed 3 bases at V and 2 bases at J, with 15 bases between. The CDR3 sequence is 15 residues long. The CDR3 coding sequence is TGCAGTGCTAGCCGGACAGTCACCTACACAGATACGCAGTATTTT. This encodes CSASRTVTYTDTQYF.